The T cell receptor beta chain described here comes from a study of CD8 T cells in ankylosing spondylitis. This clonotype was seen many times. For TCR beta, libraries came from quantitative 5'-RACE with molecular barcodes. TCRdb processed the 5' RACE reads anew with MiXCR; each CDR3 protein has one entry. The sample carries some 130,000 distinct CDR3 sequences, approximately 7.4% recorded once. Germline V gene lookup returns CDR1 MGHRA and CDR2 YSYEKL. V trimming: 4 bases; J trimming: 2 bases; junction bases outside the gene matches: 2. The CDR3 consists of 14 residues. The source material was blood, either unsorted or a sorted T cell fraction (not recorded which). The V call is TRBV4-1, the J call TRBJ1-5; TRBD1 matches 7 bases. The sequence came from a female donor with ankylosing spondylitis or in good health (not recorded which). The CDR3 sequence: CASSRGTGNQPQHF. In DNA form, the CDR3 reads TGCGCCAGCAGCCGAGGGACAGGCAATCAGCCCCAGCATTTT.